This T cell receptor beta chain is from a study of T cell changes during pregnancy in multiple sclerosis. The CDR3 loop spans 19 amino acids. V trimming: 2 bases; J trimming: 4 bases; junction bases outside the gene matches: 15. Germline CDR1 is SGHKS and CDR2 is YYEKEE (reference sequence). Sequencing used immunoSEQ multiplex PCR; TCRdb keeps in-frame clones, though not all of them. Of some 80,000 clones in the sample, 70% to 90% were seen once. This sequence joins TRBV5-5 and TRBJ1-2, with 12 bases lining up with TRBD1. This clonotype originated in a female donor in good health, enrolled as a control in a pregnancy study. Sequenced here: peripheral blood, sampled in the first trimester of pregnancy. The CDR3 sequence is CASSFGVGVGTGGPYGYTF. The CDR3 nucleotides read TGTGCCAGCAGCTTTGGGGTCGGCGTGGGGACAGGGGGCCCCTATGGCTACACCTTC.